This TCR beta chain emerged from a study of identical twins (dated by TCRdb to the mid-2010s). Regarding the research as a whole: TCR alpha and beta repertoires from monozygotic twins, unrelated adults of various ages and cord blood were deep-sequenced to test whether fetal clonotypes persist. To rule out contamination, replicate twin experiments were performed at different times with different library preparation protocols. The research as a whole found: Fewer insertions were carried by abundant cord blood beta clonotypes, a similar but weaker trend appeared in young adult naive repertoires, and no such trend appeared in memory repertoires. Excess twin sharing in beta out-of-frame sequences was weaker because fewer shared sequences lowered the signal-to-noise ratio. Out-of-frame TCR alpha sequences shared between twins showed an excess of low generation-probability sequences compared with coincidental sharing between unrelated individuals. Out-of-frame TCR alpha sharing in monozygotic twins was systematically underestimated by recombination models, whereas sharing between unrelated individuals was in agreement with the recombination models. Invariant T cells such as MAIT and iNKT could partly confound zero-insertion analyses, although diverse VJ usage argued against such confounding for most clonotypes. Conclusions relied on cross-sectional statistical analysis, since the same donors could not be followed over many years.

This clonotype was counted between two and nine times. Its antigen is not yet known. No base-level quality is on record; no much larger clone is a single base apart. Cut back by 5 bases and 3 bases, the V and J ends lie 14 bases apart. The CDR3 goes from the cysteine to the phenylalanine over 15 residues. The read is trimmed to its CDR3 DNA, 45 bases read in frame from base 1. CDR1 SGHTA and CDR2 FQGNSA are derived from the germline V gene. The library was generated by 5' RACE. Sequencing was performed on an Illumina HiSeq 2000. Template switching added a universal primer binding site, and the final cDNA carried a unique molecular identifier that allowed TCR cDNA molecules to be counted accurately. Specific primers in the conserved constant-segment region were used to synthesize first-strand cDNA for TCR alpha and beta chains. Each cDNA library was double barcoded, with a SMART-Mk sample barcode plus Illumina barcodes, to control for contamination. Two successive PCR steps introduced TruSeq adapter sequences along with Illumina sample barcodes. The TCR alpha and beta cDNA libraries were sequenced on the Illumina HiSeq platform using custom primers. Per the original workflow: Raw reads were processed with MiGEC to extract unique molecular identifiers, and MiXCR was used to determine CDR3 positions. Recombination models were inferred per individual with the repgenHMM and IGoR tools using an EM algorithm. The tcR package in R was used for shared clonotype analysis, with sharing normalized by the product of cloneset sizes. To study raw recombination without the effects of thymic and clonal selection, out-of-frame nonproductive sequences were analyzed. The raw public reads went through TCRdb reprocessing: fastp at Q25, MiXCR clone calling, in-frame beta chains kept. Under each unique CDR3 protein, matching rows form one entry showing the most common genes and DNA. The V and J calls and clone size come from TCRdb's table, not from the authors' own analysis. The sample profile shows fewer than 900,000 distinct CDR3 sequences; 21% of them were found once. The top ten clones comprise more than 4% of the sample.

All donors were healthy Caucasians. The twin cohort comprised three pairs of female monozygotic twins, all aged roughly 18 to 30 years. Peripheral blood mononuclear cells were the source from which RNA for the TCR libraries was isolated. This same sample was also part of a study on T cells expressing NK-cell markers. As that second study puts it: Three sorted T-cell subsets (CD3+CD56+NKG2C+, CD3+CD56+NKG2C- and CD3+CD56-NKG2C+) from about 8 donors had their TCR beta-chain repertoires profiled. Among the eight sequenced donors, seven were HCMV-seropositive and one was HCMV-seronegative. In several experiments an anti-gammadeltaTCR antibody was added to restrict sorting to alphabetaTCR-expressing T cells. For 6 or 7 donors, the dominant CD3+CD56+NKG2C+ clonotypes were among the top 10 CD8+ clonotypes and accounted for about 1.0-7.0% of CD8+ T cells. Those dominant clonotypes were again the most abundant among CD3+CD56-NKG2C+ cells in four donors, at about 28.3-60.1%. It remained unclear whether the expanded NKG2C-expressing T cell clones were specific for HCMV antigens. All eight donors whose samples were sequenced were randomly selected healthy volunteers, three of them men and five women. HCMV serostatus was determined by detecting HCMV-specific IgG in serum with a commercial ELISA kit. For over 5 donors, bulk peripheral blood T-cell repertoires were also sequenced from unsorted PBMC. MIGEC was used to demultiplex reads and group the reads by UMI, and MiTCR was used to assemble and quantify clonotypes. To remove erroneous sequences, TCR cDNA sequences were retained only when supported by two or more reads. The tcR package was used for downstream repertoire analysis, with clonotypes matched between fractions based on CDR3 nucleotide sequence plus V segment. Antigen specificity was annotated against VDJdb with VDJmatch, allowing one amino acid substitution in CDR3.

The chain joins TRBV7-2 to TRBJ1-5, with no confident D gene call. The sequence was obtained from a woman in her late teens or twenties in good health. Sequenced input: PBMCs. The nucleotide sequence is TGTGCCAGCAGCCAAGGCGGACGGAACAATCAGCCCCAGCATTTT. The translation is CASSQGGRNNQPQHF.